Below, 28 T cell receptor beta chains from the same sample are listed, as sequenced in a study of T-cell memory formation after mild COVID-19. Via MiXCR, TCRdb re-called the 5' RACE reads, giving one row per CDR3 protein. The data show around 370,000 distinct CDR3 sequences, roughly 21% seen once. Input material: PBMCs or a T cell subset sorted from them (not recorded which). The receptors derive from an adult woman who had mild COVID-19 (a few samples of this study predate the infection). Cell type and time point are not known.

The chain couples TRBV7-2 to TRBJ2-7; D remains ambiguous. Per the germline V gene, CDR1 is SGHTA and CDR2 is FQGNSA. Trimming took 4 bases from V and 0 from J, leaving 7 bases between them. The CDR3 runs 13 residues. CDR3: CASSSPRSYEQYF. Here the CDR3 DNA reads TGTGCCAGCAGCTCCCCTCGCTCCTACGAGCAGTACTTC.

This clonotype was counted ten times or more. This chain connects TRBV5-1 to TRBJ1-1, with no clear D. CDR1 is SGHRS, CDR2 YFSETQ, per germline. The germline V and J ends were trimmed by 0 bases and 1 base, with 10 bases remaining between them. The length of the CDR3 is 15 residues. CDR3 protein: CASSLDNSRNTEAFF. CDR3 nucleotide sequence: TGCGCCAGCAGCTTGGATAACAGCCGGAACACTGAAGCTTTCTTT.

The table lists this clonotype with a few counts. This chain connects TRBV6-5 to TRBJ2-6; TRBD1 matches at 11 bases. V was pared by 6 bases and J by 0 bases, with 4 bases of the junction left unmatched. The germline gives CDR1 MNHEY, CDR2 SVGAGI. There are 17 residues in the CDR3. The CDR3 DNA is TGTGCCAGCAGCTTTGGGACAGGGGGCTCTGGGGCCAACGTCCTGACTTTC. This translates into CASSFGTGGSGANVLTF.

This clonotype came up a few times. This sequence joins TRBV3-1 and TRBJ1-1; no clear D. CDR1 is LGHDT and CDR2 is YNNKEL in the germline V gene (reference sequence). V gave up 1 base and J gave up 0 bases, with 6 bases separating them. CDR3 length: 14 amino acids. DNA for the CDR3: TGTGCCAGCAGCCAAGGAGAGTTGAACACTGAAGCTTTCTTT. It is translated as CASSQGELNTEAFF.

For the CDR3, the DNA is TGTGCCAGCTCACCCGGGACAGGGGCCGCCTCTGGAAACACCATATATTTT. This gives the protein CASSPGTGAASGNTIYF. V usage is TRBV18 and J usage is TRBJ1-3, with 10 bases aligning to TRBD1. This CDR3 comprises 17 residues. J lost 0 bases, V lost 3 bases, and 5 bases had no gene match. Germline CDR1 reads KGHSH; CDR2 reads LQKENI. Full variable domain (rest looked up from reference TRBV18 and TRBJ1-3): NAGVMQNPRHLVRRRGQEARLRCSPMKGHSHVYWYRQLPEEGLKFMVYLQKENIIDESGMPKERFSAEFPKEGPSILRIQQVVRGDSAAYFCASSPGTGAASGNTIYFGEGSWLTVV.

This clonotype showed up just a few times. The chain is built from TRBV12-3 or TRBV12-4 and TRBJ2-4, with 7 bases lining up with TRBD2. The CDR3 runs to 16 residues. V gave up 3 bases and J gave up 3 bases; unmatched junction bases: 8. CDR3 nucleotide sequence: TGTGCCAGCAGTTTGTTCCGCGGGAGCGACAAAAACATTCAGTACTTC. It yields the protein CASSLFRGSDKNIQYF.

The chain uses TRBV9 and TRBJ1-2; 7 bases are shared with TRBD1. The V and J ends lost 0 bases and 7 bases, in that order; junction bases with no gene match: 6. In germline, CDR1 is SGDLS, CDR2 YYNGEE. The CDR3 length is 14 residues. The CDR3 here is CASSVDRGASGYTF. The CDR3 DNA follows: TGTGCCAGCAGCGTAGACAGGGGCGCCTCTGGCTACACCTTC. The full variable domain, in which reference TRBV9 and TRBJ1-2 provide the parts outside the CDR3, is DSGVTQTPKHLITATGQRVTLRCSPRSGDLSVYWYQQSLDQGLQFLIQYYNGEERAKGNILERFSAQQFPDLHSELNLSSLELGDSALYFCASSVDRGASGYTFGSGTRLTVV.

The sample holds one count of this clonotype. The chain carries TRBV7-9 and TRBJ1-4, with D uncertain. CDR1 is SEHNR, CDR2 FQNEAQ, per germline (reference sequence). V was clipped by 4 bases and J by 10 bases, with 13 bases between them. CDR3 length equals 13 residues. The CDR3 is CASSSEELGKLFF. CDR3 sequence (DNA): TGTGCCAGCAGCTCCGAGGAGTTAGGAAAACTGTTTTTT.

This clonotype was counted only a few times. This chain joins TRBV18 and TRBJ2-7; 9 bases are a match to TRBD1. This CDR3 is built from 14 residues. Germline V gives CDR1 KGHSH, CDR2 LQKENI. V lost 6 bases and J lost 3; bases outside the gene matches: 6. The CDR3 protein is CASSGPGQGYEQYF. For the CDR3, the DNA is TGTGCCAGCTCCGGACCGGGACAGGGCTACGAGCAGTACTTC.

This clonotype occurred a few times. The chain is built from TRBV30 and TRBJ2-1; 8 bases map to TRBD2. Trimming cost V 0 bases and J 9 bases; bases outside gene matches: 7. Germline loops: CDR1 GTSNPN, CDR2 SVGIG (reference sequence). The CDR3 has 14 amino acids. CDR3 nucleotides: TGTGCCTGGAGTGTACCAGGACTAGCCCTTGAGCAGTTCTTC. This translates into CAWSVPGLALEQFF.

The chain uses TRBV11-1 and TRBJ1-1; unclear D gene. Trimming took 1 base from V and 0 from J, leaving 9 bases between them. From germline, CDR1 is SGHAT and CDR2 FQDESV (reference sequence). There are 15 residues in the CDR3. The CDR3 spells CASSLGSQLNTEAFF. The CDR3, as DNA: TGTGCCAGCAGCTTAGGCTCTCAACTGAACACTGAAGCTTTCTTT. Full variable domain (remainder filled in from reference TRBV11-1 and TRBJ1-1): EAEVAQSPRYKITEKSQAVAFWCDPISGHATLYWYRQILGQGPELLVQFQDESVVDDSQLPKDRFSAERLKGVDSTLKIQPAELGDSAMYLCASSLGSQLNTEAFFGQGTRLTVV.

The chain employs TRBV6-5 and TRBJ1-2, with 7 nucleotides matching TRBD1. Trimming at V came to 8 bases and at J to 6 bases, leaving 9 bases not matched to a gene. CDR3 length: 13 residues. CDR1 and CDR2 (germline): MNHEY, SVGAGI. This CDR3 is CASLSNRGDGYTF. The DNA for the CDR3 is TGTGCCAGCCTGTCGAACAGGGGAGATGGCTACACCTTC.

This clonotype was seen at least ten times. The V call is TRBV5-5, the J call TRBJ2-1; 7 bases fit TRBD1. J was trimmed by 7 bases and V by 6 bases; bases with no gene match: 16. From germline, CDR1 is SGHKS and CDR2 YYEKEE (reference sequence). The CDR3 covers 16 residues. The CDR3 sequence is CASTLRAGGLQNEQFF. The CDR3 DNA sequence: TGTGCCAGCACCCTCCGAGCAGGGGGTCTCCAAAATGAGCAGTTCTTC.

V usage is TRBV7-3 and J usage is TRBJ1-2; 9 nucleotides match TRBD1. V gave up 5 bases and J gave up 5 bases; unmatched junction bases: 12. The CDR3 length is 16 residues. Germline V gene lookup returns CDR1 SGHTA and CDR2 FQGTGA. CDR3 loop: CASSPSSDRGRYGYTF. The CDR3 nucleotides read TGTGCCAGCAGCCCGTCCTCGGACAGGGGTCGATATGGCTACACCTTC.

This clonotype has only a few counts. The chain carries TRBV21-1 and TRBJ2-1; the table's D call, TRBD1, has no DNA check behind it. TRBV21-1 is described as a pseudogene. This CDR3 comprises 13 residues. CDR3 nucleotides: TGTGCCAGCAGCAAACCTTACAGGAATCGGCAGTTCTTC. This sequence encodes CASSKPYRNRQFF.

The chain carries TRBV5-6 and TRBJ2-4, with D uncertain. There are 12 residues in the CDR3. Between the trimmed V and J ends, which lost 4 bases and 11 bases, there was a span of 13 bases. Germline-derived CDR1 and CDR2 are SGHDT and YYEEEE. The CDR3 sequence is CASSADPQVQYF. CDR3 DNA sequence: TGTGCCAGCAGCGCGGACCCCCAGGTTCAGTACTTC.

This clonotype was detected only a few times. The chain employs TRBV4-1 and TRBJ2-7, with D possibly TRBD1 on 5 matching bases. The length of the CDR3 is 15 residues. The V gene's germline CDR1 is MGHRA and CDR2 YSYEKL. V was shortened by 0 bases and J by 0 bases, with 9 bases between the two germline ends. DNA for the CDR3: TGCGCCAGCAGCCAAGACAGGGATGCCTCCTACGAGCAGTACTTC. It encodes CASSQDRDASYEQYF.

The CDR3 coding sequence is TGTGCCAGCAGTCGTGGACTAGCGGTCTCCTACAATGAGCAGTTCTTC. Encoded protein: CASSRGLAVSYNEQFF. The gene calls are TRBV2 and TRBJ2-1; 10 bases map to TRBD2. J gave up 0 bases and V 5 bases, and 4 bases lay outside the gene matches. In germline, CDR1 is SNHLY, CDR2 FYNNEI. The CDR3 length is 16 residues.

This clonotype was detected only a few times. The rearrangement uses TRBV24-1 and TRBJ2-1; 8 nucleotides align to TRBD1. V gave up 9 bases and J gave up 2 bases; unmatched junction bases: 5. CDR1 is KGHDR, CDR2 SFDVKD, per germline. This CDR3 has 14 residues. The CDR3 DNA reads as TGTGCCACCCAGGGGGCAGGGACCTACAATGAGCAGTTCTTC. This codes for CATQGAGTYNEQFF.

The gene calls are TRBV6-7 and TRBJ2-5; maybe TRBD2 (5 bases). TRBV6-7 is sorted into the ORF group, with uncertain function. This CDR3 is 13 amino acids long. V was cut by 7 bases and J by 2 bases, with 11 bases left in between. The CDR3 coding sequence is TGTGCCAGCAAGAGACTAAAACAAGAGACCCAGTACTTC. Its translation: CASKRLKQETQYF.

V and J are TRBV20-1 and TRBJ2-5; 7 bases are a match to TRBD1. The V segment lost 5 bases and the J segment 2 bases; nucleotides outside the gene matches: 8. Looked up from germline, CDR1 is DFQATT and CDR2 is SNEGSKA (reference sequence). The CDR3 loop spans 14 amino acids. The CDR3 sequence is CSAHLRQGQETQYF. The CDR3 nucleotides are TGCAGTGCTCACCTGCGACAGGGACAAGAGACCCAGTACTTC.

This clonotype was counted only a few times. This chain joins TRBV6-2 or TRBV6-3 and TRBJ2-5; weak D call: TRBD2 (6 bases). This CDR3 is built from 15 residues. Germline CDR1 MNHEY, CDR2 SVGEGT. Trimming removed 5 bases from V and 5 bases from J, with 18 bases in between. This chain's CDR3 is CASSKGRVGGETQYF. The CDR3 bases are TGTGCCAGCAGTAAAGGAAGAGTCGGAGGGGAGACCCAGTACTTC.

Ten or more counts support this clonotype. The V call is TRBV20-1, the J call TRBJ2-1, with D perhaps matching TRBD2 (5 bases). Germline CDR1 DFQATT, CDR2 SNEGSKA (reference sequence). This CDR3 is built from 12 residues. Trimming took 0 bases from V and 10 from J, leaving 10 bases between them. Here the CDR3 reads CSARENTGEQFF. CDR3 sequence (DNA): TGCAGTGCTAGAGAAAATACGGGGGAGCAGTTCTTC.

In its sample, this clonotype was seen many times. Here the CDR3 DNA reads TGTGCCAGCAGCCCTGTCCGGCTGGCGAACACCGGGGAGCTGTTTTTT. Protein product: CASSPVRLANTGELFF. The rearrangement links TRBV2 to TRBJ2-2, with unresolved D. The germline V and J ends were trimmed by 6 bases and 0 bases, with 14 bases remaining between them. CDR1 is SNHLY, CDR2 FYNNEI, per germline. CDR3 length: 16 residues. The full variable domain, rest sourced from reference TRBV2 and TRBJ2-2, is EPEVTQTPSHQVTQMGQEVILRCVPISNHLYFYWYRQILGQKVEFLVSFYNNEISEKSEIFDDQFSVERPDGSNFTLKIRSTKLEDSAMYFCASSPVRLANTGELFFGEGSRLTVL.

V gene TRBV4-1 combines with J gene TRBJ1-2; 7 nucleotides agree with TRBD1. The length of the CDR3 is 15 residues. Unmatched junction bases numbered 8, after V lost 2 bases and J lost 5 bases. Germline V gene data show CDR1 as MGHRA and CDR2 as YSYEKL. CDR3 residues: CASSQPDRDRYGYTF. The CDR3 DNA sequence: TGCGCCAGCAGCCAACCCGACAGGGATCGGTATGGCTACACCTTC.

This clonotype was counted between two and nine times. The chain has TRBV18 and TRBJ1-4; D call uncertain. This CDR3 comprises 16 residues. Germline assignment: CDR1 KGHSH and CDR2 LQKENI. The V and J ends lost 3 bases and 0 bases respectively, with 11 bases between them. Here the CDR3 DNA reads TGTGCCAGCTCACCCGACCCTACTACAACTAATGAAAAACTGTTTTTT. It codes for CASSPDPTTTNEKLFF.

The rearrangement links TRBV5-4 to TRBJ2-5, with 14 bases identical to TRBD2. CDR1 and CDR2 (germline): SGHNT, YYREEE (reference sequence). The CDR3 is 16 residues long. With V trimmed by 3 bases and J by 4 bases, 5 bases remained unmatched. CDR3 protein: CASSSRGLAGVETQYF. The CDR3 DNA reads as TGTGCCAGCAGCTCAAGGGGACTAGCGGGAGTAGAGACCCAGTACTTC.

In this sample, this clonotype turned up a few times. The chain uses TRBV7-3 and TRBJ1-2; D might be TRBD1 (5 bases). This CDR3 has 13 residues. The germline gives CDR1 SGHTA, CDR2 FQGTGA. V lost 1 base and J 8 bases, leaving 11 bases between the germline ends. The CDR3 DNA is TGTGCCAGCAGCTTAAGCCGGCCAGGGGGCTACACCTTC. Encoded protein: CASSLSRPGGYTF.